These 21 T cell receptor beta chains originate from one sample sequenced in a study. TCRdb's copy holds only in-frame clones and misses some; the assay was immunoSEQ multiplex PCR. There are about 68,000 clones in the sample; around 93% occur only once, and roughly 4% lies in the top ten. Material for sequencing was PBMCs. The origin of the receptors is a man aged 35 to 55 with rheumatoid arthritis.

The V call is TRBV7-2, the J call TRBJ1-2; TRBD1 might be the D (6 bases). Germline V gene lookup returns CDR1 SGHTA and CDR2 FQGNSA. V was cut by 5 bases and J by 2 bases, with 12 bases left in between. The CDR3 runs to 14 residues. The CDR3 coding sequence is TGTGCCAGCAGCCCTTTAACAGGGAACTATGGCTACACCTTC. Its protein is CASSPLTGNYGYTF. The variable domain in full, completed from reference TRBV7-2 and TRBJ1-2, reads GAGVSQSPSNKVTEKGKDVELRCDPISGHTALYWYRQSLGQGLEFLIYFQGNSAPDKSGLPSDRFSAERTGGSVSTLTIQRTQQEDSAVYLCASSPLTGNYGYTFGSGTRLTVV.

The chain recombines TRBV6-5 with TRBJ2-3, with D unclear. Germline lookup yields CDR1 MNHEY and CDR2 SVGAGI. This CDR3 is built from 15 residues. V was pared by 2 bases and J by 0 bases, with 9 bases between. The CDR3 nucleotides read TGTGCCAGCAGTTACGAGGACCGGAGCACAGATACGCAGTATTTT. Its translation: CASSYEDRSTDTQYF.

This clone was seen only once. This rearrangement joins TRBV6-5 to TRBJ2-7, with a tentative D call TRBD1 (6 bases). Germline CDR1 is MNHEY and CDR2 is SVGAGI. CDR3 size: 15 residues. V gave up 0 bases and J gave up 0 bases, with 9 bases separating them. The CDR3 nucleotides are TGTGCCAGCAGTTACTCCGTGGACAGCTCCTACGAGCAGTACTTC. It yields the protein CASSYSVDSSYEQYF.

This clone is a singleton in its sample. This chain joins TRBV5-1 and TRBJ2-7; 13 nucleotides match TRBD2. This CDR3 region has 16 residues. Germline V CDR1 and CDR2: SGHRS, YFSETQ. V was pared by 0 bases and J by 4 bases, with 4 bases of the junction left unmatched. CDR3 loop: CASSLAGLAGVYEQYF. In DNA form, the CDR3 reads TGCGCCAGCAGCTTGGCCGGACTAGCGGGAGTATACGAGCAGTACTTC.

The chain couples TRBV15 to TRBJ2-7; TRBD1 matches at 9 bases. The CDR3 runs to 14 residues. CDR1 is LNHNV and CDR2 is YYDKDF in the germline V gene (reference sequence). The V segment lost 4 bases and the J segment 6 bases; nucleotides outside the gene matches: 7. The CDR3 is CATSTGTGFLEQYF. The CDR3 DNA is TGTGCCACCAGCACCGGGACAGGGTTTCTCGAGCAGTACTTC.

The chain employs TRBV6-2 or TRBV6-3 and TRBJ2-3, with TRBD2 identical over 9 bases. The V and J ends lost 2 bases and 8 bases, in that order; junction bases with no gene match: 8. CDR1 MNHEY and CDR2 SVGEGT come from the germline V gene. There are 15 residues in the CDR3. This CDR3 is CASSYRREGAGTQYF. The CDR3 nucleotides read TGTGCCAGCAGTTACAGGCGGGAGGGGGCAGGTACGCAGTATTTT.

V usage is TRBV16 and J usage is TRBJ2-1; D perhaps matches TRBD2 (6 bases). Trimming took 10 bases from V and 2 from J, leaving 12 bases between them. CDR3 length: 13 residues. CDR1 KGHSY and CDR2 FQNENV come from the germline V gene. DNA of the CDR3: TGTGCCATCCCGGGGGACCCCTACAATGAGCAGTTCTTC. The encoded protein is CAIPGDPYNEQFF.

The DNA for the CDR3 is TGTGCCAGAAGCTTCCAACTAGCGGAGGCCCAAGAGACCCAGTACTTC. The encoded protein is CARSFQLAEAQETQYF. The chain links TRBV7-5 to TRBJ2-5; the D call TRBD2 from the table was never checked on the DNA. TRBV7-5 is recorded as a pseudogene. The CDR3 is 16 residues long.

The V gene is TRBV24-1, the J gene TRBJ1-6; D not certain. Trimming removed 4 bases from V and 16 bases from J, with 10 bases in between. CDR3 length: 11 residues. Germline V lookup: CDR1 KGHDR, CDR2 SFDVKD. The CDR3 DNA is TGTGCCACCAGTGAGGGAGTCCATCTCCACTTT. Translated: CATSEGVHLHF.

This chain links TRBV7-2 with TRBJ1-4; TRBD1 is a possible D gene (6 bases). This CDR3 spans 16 amino acids. V lost 5 bases and J 7 bases, leaving 20 bases between the germline ends. Germline V lookup: CDR1 SGHTA, CDR2 FQGNSA. CDR3 coding DNA: TGTGCCAGCAGCCTTCGGACACAGGGTGCGGGTGAAAAACTGTTTTTT. Translating it yields CASSLRTQGAGEKLFF.

In DNA, the CDR3 is TGTGCCAGCAGCCAAGACAGGGTCCATGAGCAGTTCTTC. Its translation: CASSQDRVHEQFF. The chain uses TRBV3-1 (or the pseudogene TRBV3-2) and TRBJ2-1, with D perhaps TRBD1 (5 bases). Deletions cut 0 bases from V and 8 bases from J, with 8 bases between. This CDR3 region has 13 residues. The germline gives CDR1 LGHDT, CDR2 YNNKEL (reference sequence).

This clone turned up a few times. The chain couples TRBV11-2 to TRBJ1-4, with a weak D call TRBD1 (5 bases). CDR3 length equals 14 residues. With 1 base removed from V and 8 bases from J, the gap between germline ends came to 11 bases. The germline CDR1 and CDR2 sequences are SGHAT and FQNNGV. This CDR3 reads CASSLAAGREKLFF. CDR3 bases: TGTGCCAGCAGCTTAGCTGCGGGGCGAGAAAAACTGTTTTTT. Drawing the rest from reference TRBV11-2 and TRBJ1-4, the complete variable domain is EAGVAQSPRYKIIEKRQSVAFWCNPISGHATLYWYQQILGQGPKLLIQFQNNGVVDDSQLPKDRFSAERLKGVDSTLKIQPAKLEDSAVYLCASSLAAGREKLFFGSGTQLSVL.

The rearrangement uses TRBV30 and TRBJ1-1; tentative D call: TRBD1 (5 bases). The V gene lost 3 bases and the J gene lost 5 bases, with 16 bases spanning the gap. The CDR3 has 14 amino acids. The germline CDR1 and CDR2 sequences are GTSNPN and SVGIG (reference sequence). For the CDR3, the DNA is TGTGCCTGGAGCGCGGGACTCGAAGGAACTGAAGCTTTCTTT. It translates to CAWSAGLEGTEAFF.

The chain is built from TRBV27 and TRBJ2-1; perhaps TRBD1 as D (5 bases). V was pared by 10 bases and J by 8 bases, with 18 bases between. CDR3 length: 13 residues. Germline loops: CDR1 MNHEY, CDR2 SMNVEV (reference sequence). DNA for the CDR3: TGTGCCATCGTGAGGTGGGGCGAGGATGAGCAGTTCTTC. It encodes CAIVRWGEDEQFF.

The chain is built from TRBV6-5 and TRBJ1-6, with no clear D. Germline values: CDR1 MNHEY, CDR2 SVGAGI. This CDR3 contains 15 residues. The V gene lost 2 bases and the J gene lost 6 bases, with 11 bases spanning the gap. CDR3 amino acids: CASSYRRQINSPLHF. In nucleotides, the CDR3 is TGTGCCAGCAGTTACCGCAGGCAGATTAATTCACCCCTCCACTTT.

This rearrangement joins TRBV7-2 to TRBJ2-7; a weak D match, TRBD1 (5 bases). This CDR3 comprises 15 residues. Trimming removed 1 base at V and 2 bases at J, with 12 bases between. Germline lookup yields CDR1 SGHTA and CDR2 FQGNSA. DNA for the CDR3: TGTGCCAGCAGCTTAGATCGGACACGGACCTACGAGCAGTACTTC. Its protein product is CASSLDRTRTYEQYF.

The gene calls are TRBV6-5 and TRBJ1-1; D unclear. The CDR3 loop spans 16 amino acids. Germline V lookup: CDR1 MNHEY, CDR2 SVGAGI. Trimming stripped 4 bases from V and 4 bases from J, with 19 bases between. The CDR3 DNA reads as TGTGCCAGCAGTTCACCGCACCGGGCCTCGGGCACTGAAGCTTTCTTT. This gives the protein CASSSPHRASGTEAFF.

By share of the sample, this clone is medium-sized. This chain connects TRBV6-6 to TRBJ1-1; D ambiguous. V was clipped by 5 bases and J by 5 bases, with 12 bases between them. The CDR3 extends over 13 amino acids. The germline V gene encodes CDR1 MNHNY and CDR2 SVGAGI (reference sequence). The CDR3 DNA follows: TGTGCCAGCAGTCTCGAGGGAGGGACTGAAGCTTTCTTT. Residues: CASSLEGGTEAFF.

The gene calls are TRBV2 and TRBJ2-5, with D perhaps TRBD2 (6 bases). With 7 bases removed from V and 5 bases from J, the gap between germline ends came to 20 bases. Germline loops: CDR1 SNHLY, CDR2 FYNNEI. This CDR3 region has 15 residues. CDR3 sequence (DNA): TGTGCCAGCACCTGGGGGTTGGGGAGGCCGGAGACCCAGTACTTC. As protein: CASTWGLGRPETQYF.

The rearrangement joins TRBV7-2 to TRBJ2-7; 9 bases are a match to TRBD2. Trimming took 0 bases from V and 3 from J; bases not matched to a gene: 6. The CDR3 runs to 16 residues. In germline, CDR1 is SGHTA, CDR2 FQGNSA. In DNA form, the CDR3 reads TGTGCCAGCAGCTTAGCGACTAGCGGTTCCTTCTACGAGCAGTACTTC. Protein: CASSLATSGSFYEQYF.

The chain combines TRBV5-5 with TRBJ2-4, with no clear D. The CDR3 sequence is 17 residues long. Germline CDR1 SGHKS, CDR2 YYEKEE (reference sequence). Trimming pared 2 bases from V and 0 bases from J, leaving 15 bases between. The CDR3: CASSLAQSLVAKNIQYF. As DNA, the CDR3 is TGTGCCAGCAGCTTAGCGCAGTCCCTAGTAGCCAAAAACATTCAGTACTTC.